This T cell receptor beta chain stems from a study of blood T cell repertoires in COVID-19. The overall study: COVID-19 samples from acute and convalescent phases originated in the United States, Italy and Spain.

Trimming cost V 3 bases and J 4 bases, with 18 bases left between them. The CDR3 runs 16 residues. The V gene's germline CDR1 is MNHNY and CDR2 SVGAGI (reference sequence). Authors' methods: Cell counts per sample came from amplifying reference gene primers. The protocol was immunoSEQ multiplex PCR, while the TCRdb copy is restricted to in-frame clones and leaves out a portion. Clone size and V and J calls were adopted from that table, with D and trimming inferred from the DNA. Counted here are about 84,000 clones, 83% occurring once; the ten biggest clones make up 25% to 30%. This clone was recorded a few times.

This receptor was taken from a woman aged 80 or over with acute or convalescent COVID-19. Sample: peripheral blood. The genes are TRBV6-6 and TRBJ1-1; D remains ambiguous. The CDR3 spells CASSYVHGVGITEAFF. CDR3 sequence (DNA): TGTGCCAGCAGTTATGTCCACGGGGTGGGCATCACTGAAGCTTTCTTT.